What follows is one TCR beta chain and its context. The data derive from a study of CD8 T cells in Susac syndrome. Reverse transcription used roughly 0.5 to 1 ug RNA and random hexamers. TCR beta CDR3 was amplified by immunoSEQ covering 54 Vbeta and 13 Jbeta. TCRdb re-called the immunoSEQ multiplex PCR reads through MiXCR, storing one row per CDR3 protein. The sample yields about 120,000 distinct CDR3 sequences, around 94% seen once. High-throughput TCR beta sequencing covered peripheral CD8+ and CD4+ T cells. Multiple sclerosis controls were treatment-naive patients with stable or active relapsing-remitting disease. TEMRA cells were FACS-enriched, and CD8+ and CD4+ T cells were isolated negatively. Sequences were obtained from CD4+ T cells from PBMCs. The receptor's source is a human donor with multiple sclerosis.

CDR3 protein: CASSYQVGQGAGYTF. CDR3 in DNA: TGTGCCAGCAGTTACCAAGTGGGACAGGGGGCTGGCTACACCTTC. V usage is TRBV6-5 and J usage is TRBJ1-2; 12 positions match TRBD1. There are 15 residues in the CDR3. Germline CDR1 is MNHEY and CDR2 is SVGAGI. Trimming at V came to 2 bases and at J to 7 bases, leaving 5 bases not matched to a gene.